The T cell receptor beta chain under discussion was sequenced for a study of identical twins. As regards this clonotype: Its specificity is not known.

Findings and caveats of the study: Zero-insertion findings could be partly confounded by invariant cells (MAIT and iNKT cells).

Via MiXCR, TCRdb re-called the 5' RACE reads, giving one row per CDR3 protein. The repertoire holds 350,000 to 450,000 distinct CDR3 sequences, with under 20% as singletons. Germline V gene sequence: CDR1 MNHEY, CDR2 SVGEGT. CDR3 length: 13 residues. V lost 4 bases and J 2 bases, leaving 7 bases between the germline ends. The gene calls are TRBV6-2 or TRBV6-3 and TRBJ2-3, with D perhaps matching TRBD2 (6 bases). The specimen was naive T cells sorted from blood. The source is a man aged 50 to 59 in good health. DNA of the CDR3: TGTGCCAGCAGTTCGGACTACACAGATACGCAGTATTTT. Translation gives CASSSDYTDTQYF.